This T cell receptor beta chain was profiled in a study of cytomegalovirus exposure and HLA in healthy donors. About the research overall: Of roughly 360 genotyped donors, roughly 80% grouped in the Caucasian-associated ancestry cluster.

As regards this clone: Its matching antigen is unknown.

PCR amplification relied on 60 Vbeta primers (plus 13 Jbeta primers). Repertoires were generated with immunoSEQ multiplex PCR, while TCRdb's copy carries only in-frame clones and drops some. In the table there are about 140,000 clones, more than 60% of which are singletons. In germline, CDR1 is SGDLS, CDR2 YYNGEE. After removal of 0 bases from V and 4 bases from J, the junction contained 9 bases not matched to a gene. CDR3 length equals 16 residues. The donors comprised healthy bone marrow donors. Regarding the study as a whole: Rare TCR sequences dominated, though some public TCRs recurred in many donors. For most subjects, TCR beta sequences were reported to predict HLA-A and HLA-B alleles with accuracy.

The J gene is TRBJ2-5, the V gene TRBV9; 7 nucleotides align to TRBD2. The clonotype was recovered from a female donor in good health and CMV-seronegative. The sample comprised PBMCs. This CDR3 reads CASSVDSRGGRETQYF. In DNA, the CDR3 is TGTGCCAGCAGCGTAGATTCGCGGGGAGGGCGAGAGACCCAGTACTTC.